Below, 27 T cell receptor beta chains from the same sample are listed, as sequenced in a study of blood T cell repertoires in COVID-19. Assay: immunoSEQ multiplex PCR; the TCRdb copy retains only in-frame clones and omits some. The sample has some 700,000 clones, about 87% seen once; the top ten hold over 0.2%. The sequencing sample was made of peripheral blood. These TCRs come from a woman younger than 35 with acute or convalescent COVID-19.

The chain employs TRBV27 and TRBJ1-2; possible D gene TRBD1, 6 bases. V was cut by 5 bases and J by 4 bases, with 17 bases left in between. Germline V gene data show CDR1 as MNHEY and CDR2 as SMNVEV (reference sequence). CDR3 length: 15 amino acids. This CDR3 is CASSVTGNTGYGYTF. CDR3 sequence (DNA): TGTGCCAGCAGTGTTACAGGGAATACAGGCTATGGCTACACCTTC.

The chain uses TRBV5-1 and TRBJ2-1, with 8 bases fitting TRBD1. There are 15 residues in the CDR3. Germline trimming cut 3 bases from V and 8 bases from J; bases unmatched to any gene: 10. Per the germline V gene, CDR1 is SGHRS and CDR2 is YFSETQ. In DNA form, the CDR3 reads TGCGCCAGCAGCTCCACCGGGACAGGACTCCATGAGCAGTTCTTC. Amino acid sequence: CASSSTGTGLHEQFF.

Only a few counts were recorded for this clone. The chain has TRBV20-1 and TRBJ1-4; D possibly corresponds to TRBD1 (6 bases). Germline values: CDR1 DFQATT, CDR2 SNEGSKA (reference sequence). The CDR3 spans 11 residues. The CDR3 region has the DNA TGCAGAGTAGGGGGTAATGAAAAACTGTTTTTT. Translated: CRVGGNEKLFF.

The rearrangement links TRBV9 to TRBJ2-7; 7 bases fit TRBD2. This CDR3 contains 16 residues. Germline values: CDR1 SGDLS, CDR2 YYNGEE. J lost 5 bases, V lost 0 bases, and 11 bases had no gene match. The CDR3 reads CASSVGSTGGSHEQYF. In nucleotides, the CDR3 is TGTGCCAGCAGCGTAGGGTCGACGGGAGGTTCCCACGAGCAGTACTTC.

Notes on this clone: Other nucleotide sequences in the sample specify the same CDR3. The rearrangement joins TRBV6-5 to TRBJ2-7; a possible D gene is TRBD2 (5 bases). Trimming shortened V by 0 bases and J by 4 bases, and 10 bases separated the two germline ends. Germline-derived CDR1 and CDR2 are MNHEY and SVGAGI. CDR3 length equals 14 residues. As DNA, the CDR3 is TGTGCCAGCAGTTACTCGCCGGGGAGTTACGAGCAGTACTTC. Translating it yields CASSYSPGSYEQYF.

The chain recombines TRBV7-6 with TRBJ1-3; D remains ambiguous. The CDR3 covers 13 residues. V lost 9 bases and J lost 0, with 9 bases in between. Germline CDR1 reads SGHVS; CDR2 reads FNYEAQ. CDR3 DNA: TGTGCCAGTGGTAGTGGCTCTGGAAACACCATATATTTT. Translated: CASGSGSGNTIYF.

This rearrangement joins TRBV7-8 to TRBJ1-4, with D possibly matching TRBD1 (6 bases). This CDR3 has 16 residues. From germline, CDR1 is SGHVS and CDR2 FQNEAQ. V was clipped by 5 bases and J by 2 bases, with 15 bases between them. CDR3 bases: TGTGCCAGCAGCCGAGGAACAGGGCCGACTAATGAAAAACTGTTTTTT. It yields the protein CASSRGTGPTNEKLFF.

This clone was counted between two and nine times. The chain links TRBV5-1 to TRBJ2-1; 9 bases are a match to TRBD1. Per germline, CDR1 SGHRS and CDR2 YFSETQ. Trimming at V came to 4 bases and at J to 4 bases, leaving 9 bases not matched to a gene. The CDR3 covers 16 residues. The CDR3 bases are TGCGCCAGCAGCCCCAGGACAGGGGACGGGTACAATGAGCAGTTCTTC. Translating it yields CASSPRTGDGYNEQFF.

CDR3 sequence: CAWSVQGVDLVAFF. The DNA of the CDR3 is TGTGCCTGGAGTGTACAGGGGGTGGACCTGGTTGCTTTCTTT. This sequence joins TRBV30 and TRBJ1-1; 8 bases line up with TRBD1. J gave up 11 bases and V 0 bases, and 11 bases lay outside the gene matches. The length of the CDR3 is 14 residues. Looked up from germline, CDR1 is GTSNPN and CDR2 is SVGIG (reference sequence).

The chain has TRBV6-2 or TRBV6-3 and TRBJ1-2, with 8 bases that match TRBD1. Germline assignment: CDR1 MNHEY and CDR2 SVGEGT. Losses at the gene ends were 5 bases for V and 4 bases for J; bases not matched to a gene: 9. The CDR3 is 15 amino acids. This chain's CDR3 is CASSHRDRTFYGYTF. The CDR3 nucleotides are TGTGCCAGCAGTCACCGGGACAGGACCTTCTATGGCTACACCTTC.

The gene calls are TRBV2 and TRBJ1-1, with D perhaps TRBD1 (5 bases). In germline, CDR1 is SNHLY, CDR2 FYNNEI. The CDR3 has 15 amino acids. Trimming cost V 4 bases and J 4 bases, with 16 bases left between them. CDR3 residues: CASSVKFSGGTEAFF. The CDR3 DNA reads TGTGCCAGCAGTGTTAAATTCTCGGGGGGCACTGAAGCTTTCTTT.

The V and J genes are TRBV9 and TRBJ1-1; D remains ambiguous. The CDR3 has 14 amino acids. Germline V gene data show CDR1 as SGDLS and CDR2 as YYNGEE. Trimming stripped 4 bases from V and 1 base from J, with 11 bases between. The CDR3 nucleotides are TGTGCCAGCAGCCCCCGTGGGCCGAACACTGAAGCTTTCTTT. It codes for CASSPRGPNTEAFF.

The chain recombines TRBV6-2 or TRBV6-3 with TRBJ1-2; tentative D call: TRBD1 (6 bases). With 4 bases removed from V and 5 bases from J, the gap between germline ends came to 8 bases. CDR1 is MNHEY and CDR2 is SVGEGT in the germline V gene. This CDR3 is built from 12 residues. The CDR3 region is CASSLQGYGYTF. In DNA, the CDR3 is TGTGCCAGCAGTTTGCAGGGGTATGGCTACACCTTC.

The chain is built from TRBV11-2 and TRBJ2-3, with 12 nucleotides matching TRBD2. The CDR3 length is 18 residues. V shed 2 bases and J 6 bases; nucleotides not matched to a gene: 12. Germline-derived CDR1 and CDR2 are SGHAT and FQNNGV. CDR3 DNA sequence: TGTGCCAGCAGCTTATTCAGGACTAGCGGGGTCACGTGGGATACGCAGTATTTT. Its protein is CASSLFRTSGVTWDTQYF.

V and J are TRBV5-8 and TRBJ1-4, with TRBD1 matching 9 bases. V trimming: 7 bases; J trimming: 2 bases; junction bases outside the gene matches: 3. Germline values: CDR1 SGHTS, CDR2 YDEGEE. CDR3 length: 14 amino acids. The CDR3 DNA reads TGTGCCAGCGGGACAGGGTCGACTAATGAAAAACTGTTTTTT. Translated: CASGTGSTNEKLFF.

The sample holds a few counts of this clone. This rearrangement joins TRBV12-3 or TRBV12-4 to TRBJ1-1; perhaps TRBD1 as D (5 bases). Trimming took off 6 bases at V and 0 bases at J, with 8 bases between the two ends. The CDR3 totals 13 residues. The CDR3 reads CASSTTVNTEAFF. Written as DNA, the CDR3 is TGTGCCAGCAGCACGACAGTGAACACTGAAGCTTTCTTT.

The CDR3 region is CASSHFEGYSYEQYF. Here the CDR3 DNA reads TGTGCCAGCAGCCACTTTGAGGGATACTCCTACGAGCAGTACTTC. The J gene is TRBJ2-7, the V gene TRBV11-2, with D possibly being TRBD2 (5 bases). Germline assignment: CDR1 SGHAT and CDR2 FQNNGV. Trimming shortened V by 5 bases and J by 0 bases, and 14 bases separated the two germline ends. This CDR3 has 15 residues.

The chain carries TRBV10-3 and TRBJ2-7; 11 bases are shared with TRBD2. Per germline, CDR1 ENHRY and CDR2 SYGVKD. The V and J ends lost 10 bases and 3 bases, in that order; junction bases with no gene match: 5. This CDR3 has 13 amino acids. The CDR3 here is CATSGLADYEQYF. The CDR3 DNA is TGTGCCACCTCGGGACTAGCGGACTACGAGCAGTACTTC.

The chain joins TRBV5-1 to TRBJ1-1; D unclear. Between the trimmed V and J ends, which lost 4 bases and 1 base, there was a span of 14 bases. Germline CDR1 is SGHRS and CDR2 is YFSETQ. The CDR3 is 15 residues long. The CDR3 protein is CASSLPPGPNTEAFF. DNA for the CDR3: TGCGCCAGCAGCCTCCCCCCAGGTCCGAACACTGAAGCTTTCTTT.

The genes are TRBV28 and TRBJ1-5; D gene ambiguous. Germline values: CDR1 MDHEN, CDR2 SYDVKM. The CDR3 contains 14 residues. The V and J ends lost 3 bases and 4 bases respectively, with 10 bases between them. The CDR3 DNA sequence: TGTGCCAGCAGTTTTTTGCCGGGGAATCAGCCCCAGCATTTT. It encodes CASSFLPGNQPQHF.

The V gene is TRBV7-2, the J gene TRBJ1-2, with TRBD1 identical over 7 bases. CDR3 length: 12 amino acids. J lost 7 bases, V lost 5 bases, and 4 bases had no gene match. Per germline, CDR1 SGHTA and CDR2 FQGNSA. The CDR3 region has the DNA TGTGCCAGCAGCCAGGGGGGTACTGGCTACACCTTC. Residues: CASSQGGTGYTF. The full variable domain, rest sourced from reference TRBV7-2 and TRBJ1-2, is GAGVSQSPSNKVTEKGKDVELRCDPISGHTALYWYRQSLGQGLEFLIYFQGNSAPDKSGLPSDRFSAERTGGSVSTLTIQRTQQEDSAVYLCASSQGGTGYTFGSGTRLTVV.

This chain links TRBV27 with TRBJ2-3; D not certain. Germline values: CDR1 MNHEY, CDR2 SMNVEV (reference sequence). CDR3 size: 13 residues. Trimming pared 6 bases from V and 6 bases from J, leaving 13 bases between. CDR3 coding DNA: TGTGCCAGCAGCTGGAGATCTGGGGATACGCAGTATTTT. Protein sequence: CASSWRSGDTQYF.

The chain couples TRBV7-3 to TRBJ2-1, with 12 nucleotides matching TRBD2. This CDR3 spans 15 amino acids. V was clipped by 5 bases and J by 5 bases; unmatched bases: 4. CDR1 SGHTA and CDR2 FQGTGA come from the germline V gene. CDR3 sequence: CASSPRLAGDNEQFF. The CDR3, as DNA: TGTGCCAGCAGCCCGAGACTAGCGGGGGACAATGAGCAGTTCTTC.

Of note for this clone: Other DNA sequences in the sample encode the same CDR3. DNA of the CDR3: TGCGCCAGCAGTTCGGGACAGGGCTCCTACAATGAGCAGTTCTTC. Its translation is CASSSGQGSYNEQFF. The rearrangement uses TRBV5-1 and TRBJ2-1; 9 bases match TRBD1. The CDR3 has 15 residues. Germline CDR1 and CDR2: SGHRS and YFSETQ. V dropped 5 bases and J dropped 0; count of bases not matched to a gene: 3.

This clone was found a few times. The rearrangement uses TRBV6-5 and TRBJ1-2, with 7 positions matching TRBD1. Germline V gives CDR1 MNHEY, CDR2 SVGAGI. V shed 7 bases, J shed 4 bases, and the junction held 9 bases outside the gene matches. The CDR3 length is 14 residues. CDR3 in amino acids: CASNKGQTTYGYTF. The CDR3 DNA follows: TGTGCCAGCAATAAGGGACAGACGACCTATGGCTACACCTTC.

V is TRBV19 and J is TRBJ2-1, with 12 bases that match TRBD1. The V gene end was trimmed by 8 bases and the J gene end by 8 bases; junction bases not matched to a gene: 7. The CDR3 has 14 residues. Germline CDR1 is LNHDA and CDR2 is SQIVND (reference sequence). CDR3 sequence reads: CASHPGQGAHEQFF. CDR3 sequence (DNA): TGTGCCAGTCACCCGGGACAGGGGGCCCATGAGCAGTTCTTC.

This clone has only one observation. The chain is built from TRBV9 and TRBJ1-2; D call uncertain. Per germline, CDR1 SGDLS and CDR2 YYNGEE. The CDR3 is 16 residues long. V was cut by 4 bases and J by 2 bases, with 18 bases left in between. The CDR3 DNA follows: TGTGCCAGCAGCCCCACCCCTACCCCGGGAAACTATGGCTACACCTTC. This codes for CASSPTPTPGNYGYTF.